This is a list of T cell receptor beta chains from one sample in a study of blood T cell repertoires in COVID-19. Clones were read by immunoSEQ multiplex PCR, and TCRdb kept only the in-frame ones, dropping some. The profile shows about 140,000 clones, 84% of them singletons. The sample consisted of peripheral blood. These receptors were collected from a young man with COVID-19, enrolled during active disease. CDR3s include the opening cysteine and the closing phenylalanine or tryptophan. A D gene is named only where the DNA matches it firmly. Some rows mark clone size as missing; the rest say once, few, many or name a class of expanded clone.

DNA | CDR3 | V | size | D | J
TGTGCCAGTAGTATAGGACTGAACACCGGGGAGCTGTTTTTT | CASSIGLNTGELFF | TRBV19 | - | - | TRBJ2-2
TGCAGCGTTGTAGGTGGAGGGGCTTTCTTT | CSVVGGGAFF | TRBV29-1 | - | - | TRBJ1-1
TGTGCCAGCAGCGAGACGGGTATCAGCAATCAGCCCCAGCATTTT | CASSETGISNQPQHF | TRBV11-2 | - | - | TRBJ1-5
TGTGCCAGCAGCTTAGAGCCGGGACTAGCGGGAGATAGCACAGATACGCAGTATTTT | CASSLEPGLAGDSTDTQYF | TRBV7-2 | - | TRBD2 | TRBJ2-3
TGTGCCTGGAGTGCCCTAGACGAGCAGTACTTC | CAWSALDEQYF | TRBV30 | - | - | TRBJ2-7
TGTGCCAGCGTCCCGGGACAGGGGATTAGCACAGATACGCAGTATTTT | CASVPGQGISTDTQYF | TRBV5-8 | - | TRBD1 | TRBJ2-3
TGTGCCAGCAGTGAACAAGCTGCGGGACTAGGGAGCGACGCGCAGTATTTT | CASSEQAAGLGSDAQYF | TRBV2 | - | TRBD2 | TRBJ2-3
TGTGCCAGTAGTCAGGGGGCGAACAACGAGCAGTACTTC | CASSQGANNEQYF | TRBV19 | - | TRBD1 | TRBJ2-7
TGCGCCAGCAGCCGCACTAGCCCGAACACCGGGGAGCTGTTTTTT | CASSRTSPNTGELFF | TRBV10-1 | few | - | TRBJ2-2
TGTGCCAGCAGTTTAGGCAGTGATAGCAATCAGCCCCAGCATTTT | CASSLGSDSNQPQHF | TRBV27 | once | - | TRBJ1-5
TGTGCCAGCAGCCCCAATCCAGGGTACGAGCAGTACTTC | CASSPNPGYEQYF | TRBV11-2 | - | - | TRBJ2-7
TGTGCCAGTAGTATAAGAAGCGGGGGACAGAATGGCTACACCTTC | CASSIRSGGQNGYTF | TRBV19 | - | TRBD1 | TRBJ1-2
TGTGCCAGCACCCCATCAGAGGGGGAGGAAAAACTGTTTTTT | CASTPSEGEEKLFF | TRBV3-1/TRBV3-2 | - | - | TRBJ1-4
TGTGCCAGCAGCTTTGGGCAGGGAAAAACGAACGAGCAGTACTTC | CASSFGQGKTNEQYF | TRBV11-2 | - | - | TRBJ2-7
TGTGCCAGTAGTACAGGGACAGCACCTGATGGCTACACCTTC | CASSTGTAPDGYTF | TRBV19 | - | TRBD1 | TRBJ1-2
TGCGCCAGCAGCCCCACCGGGCAGGGGGCGAGTAATTCACCCCTCCACTTT | CASSPTGQGASNSPLHF | TRBV5-1 | - | TRBD1 | TRBJ1-6
TGCAGCGTTGGGAGAGGAGAGACCCAGTACTTC | CSVGRGETQYF | TRBV29-1 | - | - | TRBJ2-5
TGTGCCGTAGAAGGACAGAGTTACGAGCAGTACTTC | CAVEGQSYEQYF | TRBV28 | - | - | TRBJ2-7
TGTGCCAGCAGCATCCGAGAGACCCAGTACTTC | CASSIRETQYF | TRBV11-2 | - | - | TRBJ2-5
TGTGCCAGTAAGGTGCCAGGGGTCGGCAATTCACCCCTCCACTTT | CASKVPGVGNSPLHF | TRBV19 | - | - | TRBJ1-6
TGTGCCAGCAGCCCCCCAGGGGCCGGGGAGCTGTTTTTT | CASSPPGAGELFF | TRBV12-3/TRBV12-4 | - | - | TRBJ2-2
TGCAGCGGTGGAAGCGGGGCCTACGATGAGCAGTTCTTC | CSGGSGAYDEQFF | TRBV29-1 | - | TRBD2 | TRBJ2-1
TGCAGCGTCGCGAAGACGGGGGGCAGCGAGCAGTACTTC | CSVAKTGGSEQYF | TRBV29-1 | - | - | TRBJ2-7
TGCGCCAGCAGCTCCGGGACTAGCGGGAGCTCCCGCGGGGAGCTGTTTTTT | CASSSGTSGSSRGELFF | TRBV5-1 | - | TRBD2 | TRBJ2-2
TGTGCCAGCAGTGCCGGACACCTCTCCAACGTCCTGACTTTC | CASSAGHLSNVLTF | TRBV28 | - | - | TRBJ2-6
TGTGCCAGCAGTTCACCGAGCGGGACTTGGCAGTACTTC | CASSSPSGTWQYF | TRBV11-2 | - | TRBD2 | TRBJ2-7
TGCGCCAGCAGCTTGGGCGGGGCCTACAATGAGCAGTTCTTC | CASSLGGAYNEQFF | TRBV5-1 | - | - | TRBJ2-1
TGTGCCAGTAGTATAGGACACAGCAGTAATCAGCCCCAGCATTTT | CASSIGHSSNQPQHF | TRBV19 | - | - | TRBJ1-5
TGTGCCAGCAGAGGAGGGGCCGCGAACACCGGGGAGCTGTTTTTT | CASRGGAANTGELFF | TRBV6-5 | - | - | TRBJ2-2
TGTGCCAGCAGTCCACCGGGACTTTCCACAGATACGCAGTATTTT | CASSPPGLSTDTQYF | TRBV6-2/TRBV6-3 | - | - | TRBJ2-3
TGTGCCAGCAGCTCCCCAAGAGGAGGGCCTCTCGGCGGGGAGCTGTTTTTT | CASSSPRGGPLGGELFF | TRBV11-3 | - | - | TRBJ2-2
TGTGCCAGCAGCCCGGACAGGGTCTATCAGCCCCAGCATTTT | CASSPDRVYQPQHF | TRBV28 | once | TRBD1 | TRBJ1-5
TGTGCCAGCGGTACTAGCTTGGATACGCAGTATTTT | CASGTSLDTQYF | TRBV11-2 | - | - | TRBJ2-3
TGTGCCAGTAGTATGGCACCTAGTCCCACCGGGGAGCTGTTTTTT | CASSMAPSPTGELFF | TRBV19 | - | - | TRBJ2-2
TGTGCCAGTAGTATCCGGCTAGCGGTTAATAATGAGCAGTTCTTC | CASSIRLAVNNEQFF | TRBV19 | - | TRBD2 | TRBJ2-1
TGTGCCAGCAGTGACCGGACTAGCACAGATACGCAGTATTTT | CASSDRTSTDTQYF | TRBV2 | - | - | TRBJ2-3
TGCAGTGCACTAGAAGGGAATGAGCAGTTCTTC | CSALEGNEQFF | TRBV20-1 | few | - | TRBJ2-1
TGTGCCAGCAGCGTACTAGCGGGAAATTCGGGCAATGAGCAGTTCTTC | CASSVLAGNSGNEQFF | TRBV9 | - | TRBD2 | TRBJ2-1
TGTGCCAGCAGTTTCCACGACGCTGGCACTAACTCCTACGAGCAGTACTTC | CASSFHDAGTNSYEQYF | TRBV27 | - | - | TRBJ2-7
TGTGCCAGCAGTCCAACTCCCATAGCGGGAGACCCCTACGAGCAGTACTTC | CASSPTPIAGDPYEQYF | TRBV11-2 | - | TRBD2 | TRBJ2-7
TGTGCCAGCAGTGCCGAATTGACTAGCATCGGCTCCTACAATGAGCAGTTCTTC | CASSAELTSIGSYNEQFF | TRBV6-4 | - | TRBD2 | TRBJ2-1
TGTGCCAGCAACTTAAGACTAGCGGGGTTCACAGATACGCAGTATTTT | CASNLRLAGFTDTQYF | TRBV11-2 | - | TRBD2 | TRBJ2-3
TGCAGTGCTAGTCGCAATGAGCAGTTCTTC | CSASRNEQFF | TRBV20-1 | - | - | TRBJ2-1
TGTGCCATCAGTGATCAGGGCAGTCTGGGGGAGCAGTACTTC | CAISDQGSLGEQYF | TRBV10-3 | few | - | TRBJ2-7
TGTGCCAGTAGGACTCCCGGTTTGGGGGAGCAGTACTTC | CASRTPGLGEQYF | TRBV28 | - | - | TRBJ2-7
TGTGCCAGCAGTGAAGCGGGGAGGACCTCCTACGAGCAGTACTTC | CASSEAGRTSYEQYF | TRBV6-1 | - | - | TRBJ2-7
TGCGCCAGCAGCTTGGGCGGGAGCTCCTATAATTCACCCCTCCACTTT | CASSLGGSSYNSPLHF | TRBV5-1 | - | - | TRBJ1-6
TGTGCCAGCGCTGCTTTTGGCGGCTACACCTTC | CASAAFGGYTF | TRBV21-1 | - | - | TRBJ1-2
TGTGCCAGCAGCGACACTAGCGGGAGCTCCTACGAGCAGTACTTC | CASSDTSGSSYEQYF | TRBV7-6 | many | TRBD2 | TRBJ2-7
TGTGCCAGCAGCTTAGCCCCTAGCGGGGGATCCTACGAGCAGTACTTC | CASSLAPSGGSYEQYF | TRBV7-2 | - | TRBD2 | TRBJ2-7
TGTGCCATCAGTGATCACCCGTACCTTGGGGAGGCCGATAGCAATCAGCCCCAGCATTTT | CAISDHPYLGEADSNQPQHF | TRBV10-3 | - | - | TRBJ1-5
TGTGCCAGCAGTTCCCAGGAGGTCCCTTGGGGTGGCTACACCTTC | CASSSQEVPWGGYTF | TRBV25-1 | - | - | TRBJ1-2